This paragraph reports one TCR beta chain. Antigen specificity is unknown. These data originate in a study of T cells after yellow fever vaccination. Overall study: Researchers used SMART-Seq v4 Ultra Low Input to prepare fractions that had low cell numbers. Findings and limits, study-wide: Highly abundant clonotypes carried over from the bulk population could end up in FACS-sorted repertoires as contaminants.

Universal primer sites and UMIs were introduced during 5'RACE template-switching synthesis of TCR cDNA. TCRdb passed the 5' RACE reads through MiXCR, listing each CDR3 protein once. The repertoire holds approximately 260,000 distinct CDR3 sequences, over 4.5% seen once, with roughly 3.3% in the top ten. The CDR3 runs to 14 residues. With 3 bases removed from V and 1 base from J, the gap between germline ends came to 12 bases. Germline V gene data show CDR1 as DFQATT and CDR2 as SNEGSKA (reference sequence). The clonotype originates from a man aged 18 to 30 who received the YFV17D yellow fever vaccine. The sample consisted of CD4+ T cells sorted from PBMCs, taken on the day of the yellow fever booster vaccination. The rearrangement uses TRBV20-1 and TRBJ2-5, with D unclear. The CDR3 sequence is CSASRVDGQETQYF. The CDR3 region has the DNA TGCAGTGCTAGTCGGGTAGACGGCCAAGAGACCCAGTACTTC.